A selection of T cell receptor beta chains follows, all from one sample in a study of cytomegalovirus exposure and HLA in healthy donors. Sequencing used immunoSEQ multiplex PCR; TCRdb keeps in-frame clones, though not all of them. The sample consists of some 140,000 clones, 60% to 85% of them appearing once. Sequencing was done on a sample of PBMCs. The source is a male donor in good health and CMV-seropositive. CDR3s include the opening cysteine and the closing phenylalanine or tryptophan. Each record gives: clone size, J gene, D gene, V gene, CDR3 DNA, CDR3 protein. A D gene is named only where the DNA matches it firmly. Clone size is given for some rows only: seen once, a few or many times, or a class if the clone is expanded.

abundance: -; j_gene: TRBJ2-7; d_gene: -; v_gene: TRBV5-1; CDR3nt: TGCGCCAGCAGCTTTGGACAGTGGTACGAGCAGTACTTC; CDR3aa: CASSFGQWYEQYF
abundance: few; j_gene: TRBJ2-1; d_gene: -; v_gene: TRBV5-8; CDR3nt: TGTGCCAGCAGTCAGACACGGAGGAGCTCCTACAATGAGCAGTTCTTC; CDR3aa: CASSQTRRSSYNEQFF
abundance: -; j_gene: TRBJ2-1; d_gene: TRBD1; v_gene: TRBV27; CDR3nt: TGTGCCAGCAGGCCGGGACAGACTACCTACAATGAGCAGTTCTTC; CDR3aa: CASRPGQTTYNEQFF
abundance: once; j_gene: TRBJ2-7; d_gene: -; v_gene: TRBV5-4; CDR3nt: TGTGCCAGCAGCCCCCGCGGGGGCACGGTGTACGAGCGGTACTTC; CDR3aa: CASSPRGGTVYERYF
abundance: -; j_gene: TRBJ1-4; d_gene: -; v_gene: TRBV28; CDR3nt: TGTGCCAGCAGTTTATCTCCAGGGCACCCTCTTTGGGAAAGTGAAAAACTGTTTTTT; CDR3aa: CASSLSPGHPLWESEKLFF
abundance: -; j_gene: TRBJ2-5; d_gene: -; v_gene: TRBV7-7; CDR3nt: TGTGCTAGCAGCATAGGTAGCAGCGCACAAGAGACCCAGTACTTC; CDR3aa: CASSIGSSAQETQYF
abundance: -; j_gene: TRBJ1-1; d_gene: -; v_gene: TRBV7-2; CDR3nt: TGTGCCAGCAGCCCACGAAGTCCGGGGGGGGGCCTGAACACTGAAGCTTTCTTT; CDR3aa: CASSPRSPGGGLNTEAFF
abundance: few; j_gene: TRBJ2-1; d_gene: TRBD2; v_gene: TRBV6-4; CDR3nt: TGTGCCAGCAGTGATGGCGGGAGTTCTTCCGATGAGCAGTTCTTC; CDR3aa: CASSDGGSSSDEQFF
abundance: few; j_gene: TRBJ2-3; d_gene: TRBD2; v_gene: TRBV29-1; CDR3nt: TGCAGCGTTGACCGCTACCTAGCGGGTAGCACAGATACGCAGTATTTT; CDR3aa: CSVDRYLAGSTDTQYF
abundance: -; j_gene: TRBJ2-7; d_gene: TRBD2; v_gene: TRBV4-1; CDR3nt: TGCGCCAGCAGCTTAGAGACTAGCGGGAGGTCCTACGAGCAGTACTTC; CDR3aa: CASSLETSGRSYEQYF
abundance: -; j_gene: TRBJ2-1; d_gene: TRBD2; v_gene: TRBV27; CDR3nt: TGTGCCAGCAGTTTATTGAGCGGGAGTTTGAACAATGAGCAGTTCTTC; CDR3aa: CASSLLSGSLNNEQFF
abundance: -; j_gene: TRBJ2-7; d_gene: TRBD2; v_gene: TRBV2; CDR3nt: TGTGCCAGCAGTATCTTAGCGGGAACCCTCGAGCAGTACTTC; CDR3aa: CASSILAGTLEQYF
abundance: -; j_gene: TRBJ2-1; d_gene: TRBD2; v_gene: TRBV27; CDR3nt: TGTGCCAGCAGTCTAACGACTAGCGGGGGCTCCTACAATGAGCAGTTCTTC; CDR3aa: CASSLTTSGGSYNEQFF
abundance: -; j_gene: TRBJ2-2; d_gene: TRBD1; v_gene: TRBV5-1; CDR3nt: TGCGCCAGCAGCTTGGTCGGGACAGGGACCGGGGAGCTGTTTTTT; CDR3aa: CASSLVGTGTGELFF
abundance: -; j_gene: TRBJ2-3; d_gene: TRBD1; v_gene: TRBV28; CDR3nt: TGTGCCAGCAGTGCGCCGGGACAGGGATCCGATACGCAGTATTTT; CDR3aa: CASSAPGQGSDTQYF
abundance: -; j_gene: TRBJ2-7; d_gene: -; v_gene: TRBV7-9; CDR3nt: TGTGCCAGCAGCGACCGGGACATAACCTACGAGCAGTACTTC; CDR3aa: CASSDRDITYEQYF
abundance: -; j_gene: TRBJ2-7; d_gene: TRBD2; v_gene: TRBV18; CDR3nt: TGTGCCAGCTCACCACAGGGGACTAGCGGCACAGGCAGCTACGAGCAGTACTTC; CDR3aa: CASSPQGTSGTGSYEQYF
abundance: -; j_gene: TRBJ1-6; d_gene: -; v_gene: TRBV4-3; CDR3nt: TGCGCCAGCAGCCAAGAAAGGTTCCGGGGCTCCTATAATTCACCCCTCCACTTT; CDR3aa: CASSQERFRGSYNSPLHF
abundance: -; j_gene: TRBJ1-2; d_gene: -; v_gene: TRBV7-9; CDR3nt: TGTGCCAGCAGCTTACGGGGGGATGGAGGCTACACCTTC; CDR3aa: CASSLRGDGGYTF
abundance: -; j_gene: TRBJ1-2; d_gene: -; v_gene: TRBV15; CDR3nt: TGTGCCACCAGCAGAGATCGGGCAGGGCGTGGGAGCTACACCTTC; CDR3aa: CATSRDRAGRGSYTF
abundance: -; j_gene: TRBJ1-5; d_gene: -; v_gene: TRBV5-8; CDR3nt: TGTGCCAGCAGCTTGGCCTTGGTGACAGATAGCAATCAGCCCCAGCATTTT; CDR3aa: CASSLALVTDSNQPQHF
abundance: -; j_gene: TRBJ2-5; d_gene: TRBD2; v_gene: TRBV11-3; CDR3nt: TGTGCCAGCAGCGCCGGACTAGCGGAAGAGACCCAGTACTTC; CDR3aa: CASSAGLAEETQYF
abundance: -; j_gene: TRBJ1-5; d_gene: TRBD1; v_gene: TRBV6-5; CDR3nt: TGTGCCAGCAGACCGGGACAGTTTAATCAGCCCCAGCATTTT; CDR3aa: CASRPGQFNQPQHF
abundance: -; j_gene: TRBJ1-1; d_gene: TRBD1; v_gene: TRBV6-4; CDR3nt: TGTGCCAGCAGGCGGACAGGTGAGACTGAAGCTTTCTTT; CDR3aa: CASRRTGETEAFF
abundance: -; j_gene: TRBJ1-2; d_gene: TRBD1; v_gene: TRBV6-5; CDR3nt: TGTGCCAGCAGTTCCCCATTACGGGACAGGGATGGCTACACCTTC; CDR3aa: CASSSPLRDRDGYTF
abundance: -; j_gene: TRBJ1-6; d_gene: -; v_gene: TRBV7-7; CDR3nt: TGTGCTAGCAGCTTTAGAACGTGGAGGCGCTTCTATAATTCACCCCTCCACTTT; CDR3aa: CASSFRTWRRFYNSPLHF